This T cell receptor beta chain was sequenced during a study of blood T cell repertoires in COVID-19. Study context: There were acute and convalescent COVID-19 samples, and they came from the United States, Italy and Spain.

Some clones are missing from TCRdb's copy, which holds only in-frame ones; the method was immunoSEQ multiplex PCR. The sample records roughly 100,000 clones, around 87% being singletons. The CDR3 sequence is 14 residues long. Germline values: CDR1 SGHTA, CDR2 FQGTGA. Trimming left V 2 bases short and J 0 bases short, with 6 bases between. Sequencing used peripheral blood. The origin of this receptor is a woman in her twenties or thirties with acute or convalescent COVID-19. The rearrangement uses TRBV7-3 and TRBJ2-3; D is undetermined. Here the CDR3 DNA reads TGTGCCAGCAGCTTATTCCAGAGCACAGATACGCAGTATTTT. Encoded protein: CASSLFQSTDTQYF.